The 31 T cell receptor beta chains presented below share a single source sample, sequenced in a study of blood T cell repertoires in COVID-19. The assay was immunoSEQ multiplex PCR, and TCRdb's table has in-frame clones only and misses some. The table records approximately 240,000 clones, approximately 85% of them present only once. Sequenced sample: peripheral blood. The receptors were sampled from a man between 50 and 59 years old with acute or convalescent COVID-19.

In its sample, this clone was seen a few times. V is TRBV9 and J is TRBJ2-1; TRBD1 is a possible D gene (6 bases). CDR3 length equals 18 residues. V gave up 4 bases and J gave up 0 bases, with 20 bases separating them. Germline lookup yields CDR1 SGDLS and CDR2 YYNGEE. This CDR3 is CASSRGGIRLDSYNEQFF. The DNA of the CDR3 is TGTGCCAGCAGCCGAGGGGGTATCCGGTTAGACTCCTACAATGAGCAGTTCTTC.

V and J are TRBV5-1 and TRBJ2-7; a possible D gene is TRBD1 (5 bases). The CDR3 covers 13 residues. Germline loops: CDR1 SGHRS, CDR2 YFSETQ. The V and J ends lost 4 bases and 0 bases respectively, with 8 bases between them. CDR3 coding DNA: TGCGCCAGCAGCCCCGACAGCTCCTACGAGCAGTACTTC. This codes for CASSPDSSYEQYF.

The gene calls are TRBV15 and TRBJ1-6, with no clear D. Germline V gives CDR1 LNHNV, CDR2 YYDKDF (reference sequence). V dropped 3 bases and J dropped 6 bases, with 6 bases sitting between them. This CDR3 has 13 amino acids. This CDR3 reads CATSSAINSPLHF. The DNA of the CDR3 is TGTGCCACCAGCAGTGCGATTAATTCACCCCTCCACTTT.

The chain carries TRBV27 and TRBJ2-2, with D possibly being TRBD1 (6 bases). Germline V gene sequence: CDR1 MNHEY, CDR2 SMNVEV (reference sequence). The CDR3 length is 15 residues. Trimming shortened V by 6 bases and J by 0 bases, and 11 bases separated the two germline ends. The CDR3 sequence: CASRLQGSNTGELFF. CDR3 nucleotide sequence: TGTGCCAGCAGGCTACAGGGATCGAACACCGGGGAGCTGTTTTTT.

This chain connects TRBV29-1 to TRBJ2-7, with D possibly being TRBD1 (6 bases). V shed 1 base and J shed 4 bases, with 14 bases lying between them. Germline loops: CDR1 SQVTM, CDR2 ANQGSEA. This CDR3 has 14 amino acids. The CDR3 DNA reads as TGCAGCGTTGAAGTACAGGGCATCGGGTACGAGCAGTACTTC. Translated: CSVEVQGIGYEQYF.

With regard to this clone: The junction departs from the called germline gene at one end, perhaps through a read error. The V call is TRBV6-5, the J call TRBJ2-2, with 9 bases lining up with TRBD2. CDR3 length equals 14 residues. Per germline, CDR1 MNHEY and CDR2 SVGAGI. The CDR3, as DNA: TGTGCCAGCAGTTATGCTAGCGGGATCGGGAAGCTGTTTTTT. It encodes CASSYASGIGKLFF.

This chain links TRBV10-1 with TRBJ2-1; possible D gene TRBD2, 7 bases. Germline CDR1 WNHNN, CDR2 SYGVQD (reference sequence). V lost 0 bases to trimming and J lost 6 bases, with 12 bases between them. The CDR3 sequence is 15 residues long. The CDR3 protein is CASSESGGLLNEQFF. In DNA form, the CDR3 reads TGCGCCAGCAGTGAGTCGGGGGGGCTCCTCAATGAGCAGTTCTTC.

This chain connects TRBV27 to TRBJ1-2; tentatively, D is TRBD1 (5 bases). V was pared by 2 bases and J by 1 base, with 14 bases between. CDR3 size: 16 residues. Germline CDR1 MNHEY, CDR2 SMNVEV (reference sequence). The CDR3 DNA follows: TGTGCCAGCAGTTTAATGTGGGGGGGATATAACTATGGCTACACCTTC. Amino acid sequence: CASSLMWGGYNYGYTF.

V gene TRBV28 combines with J gene TRBJ1-5; possible D gene TRBD1, 5 bases. The length of the CDR3 is 16 residues. V lost 5 bases and J 2 bases, leaving 16 bases between the germline ends. CDR1 and CDR2 from the germline V gene are MDHEN and SYDVKM. CDR3 DNA: TGTGCCAGCAGTATCCCTCGGGTGGGGCGCAATCAGCCCCAGCATTTT. Amino acid sequence: CASSIPRVGRNQPQHF.

The chain carries TRBV28 and TRBJ1-4; 7 bases are shared with TRBD1. After removal of 6 bases from V and 5 bases from J, the junction contained 15 bases not matched to a gene. This CDR3 is 17 amino acids long. The germline V gene encodes CDR1 MDHEN and CDR2 SYDVKM. In DNA form, the CDR3 reads TGTGCCAGCAGGTCCACAACAGGGGTGGTGGTAAATGAAAAACTGTTTTTT. Amino acids: CASRSTTGVVVNEKLFF.

CDR3 residues: CASSYSRGGYGYTF. As DNA, the CDR3 is TGTGCCAGCAGTTACTCAAGGGGTGGCTATGGCTACACCTTC. The rearrangement links TRBV6-6 to TRBJ1-2; D is possibly TRBD1 (5 bases). Looked up from germline, CDR1 is MNHNY and CDR2 is SVGAGI (reference sequence). The V and J ends lost 0 bases and 4 bases respectively, with 9 bases between them. The CDR3 extends over 14 amino acids.

The genes are TRBV11-3 and TRBJ1-1; 8 bases are shared with TRBD1. Germline V gene data show CDR1 as SGHNT and CDR2 as YENEEA. This CDR3 comprises 12 residues. The J segment lost 10 bases and the V segment lost 5 bases, leaving 6 bases of the junction unmatched. As DNA, the CDR3 is TGTGCCAGCAGCACCGGACAGGGCGCAGCTTTCTTT. Encoded protein: CASSTGQGAAFF. The variable domain in full, completed from reference TRBV11-3 and TRBJ1-1, reads EAGVVQSPRYKIIEKKQPVAFWCNPISGHNTLYWYLQNLGQGPELLIRYENEEAVDDSQLPKDRFSAERLKGVDSTLKIQPAELGDSAVYLCASSTGQGAAFFGQGTRLTVV.

The chain joins TRBV6-5 to TRBJ1-1; 7 positions match TRBD1. This CDR3 region has 13 residues. Trimming removed 8 bases from V and 8 bases from J; junction bases left unmatched: 11. CDR1 and CDR2 (germline): MNHEY, SVGAGI. CDR3 sequence reads: CASLYRDSNEAFF. The CDR3 DNA is TGTGCCAGCTTATACCGGGACAGCAACGAAGCTTTCTTT.

The chain joins TRBV5-1 to TRBJ2-1; 10 bases match TRBD1. The CDR3 totals 18 residues. In germline, CDR1 is SGHRS, CDR2 YFSETQ. V lost 3 bases to trimming and J lost 7 bases; unmatched junction nucleotides: 16. CDR3 residues: CASSSYKIGTGDRNEQFF. CDR3 coding DNA: TGCGCCAGCAGCTCATACAAGATCGGGACAGGGGATAGGAATGAGCAGTTCTTC. The full variable domain, rest sourced from reference TRBV5-1 and TRBJ2-1, is KAGVTQTPRYLIKTRGQQVTLSCSPISGHRSVSWYQQTPGQGLQFLFEYFSETQRNKGNFPGRFSGRQFSNSRSEMNVSTLELGDSALYLCASSSYKIGTGDRNEQFFGPGTRLTVL.

The chain uses TRBV19 and TRBJ2-1; D perhaps matches TRBD1 (6 bases). The CDR3 is made up of 14 amino acids. Germline V gene lookup returns CDR1 LNHDA and CDR2 SQIVND (reference sequence). Trimming shortened V by 7 bases and J by 4 bases, and 14 bases separated the two germline ends. The CDR3 here is CASNQDSPYNEQFF. CDR3 DNA sequence: TGTGCCAGTAACCAGGACAGTCCTTACAATGAGCAGTTCTTC.

This clone was detected once. The V and J genes are TRBV9 and TRBJ2-1, with D hard to call. The V and J ends lost 2 bases and 5 bases respectively, with 14 bases between them. Looked up from germline, CDR1 is SGDLS and CDR2 is YYNGEE. The CDR3 length is 15 residues. For the CDR3, the DNA is TGTGCCAGCAGCGTGGCCCCGCTCCAGAACAATGAGCAGTTCTTC. It codes for CASSVAPLQNNEQFF.

The gene calls are TRBV6-5 and TRBJ1-6; maybe TRBD1 (5 bases). Germline V gene data show CDR1 as MNHEY and CDR2 as SVGAGI. This CDR3 is 15 amino acids long. Between the trimmed V and J ends, which lost 5 bases and 9 bases, there was a span of 17 bases. CDR3 protein: CASSREGLISSPLHF. CDR3 DNA sequence: TGTGCCAGCAGTAGGGAGGGGCTAATTAGTTCACCCCTCCACTTT.

The chain recombines TRBV6-6 with TRBJ2-2, with D perhaps TRBD2 (6 bases). The CDR3 runs 14 residues. Trimming stripped 6 bases from V and 2 bases from J, with 10 bases between. CDR1 MNHNY and CDR2 SVGAGI come from the germline V gene (reference sequence). CDR3 nucleotides: TGTGCCAGCAGGAGGGACTCAAACACCGGGGAGCTGTTTTTT. Its translation is CASRRDSNTGELFF.

This clone was seen once. This CDR3 is also generated by other DNA sequences in the sample. The chain joins TRBV20-1 to TRBJ2-7; the match to TRBD2 covers 7 bases. The ends lost 5 bases at V and 4 bases at J; junction bases unmatched: 2. This CDR3 is 11 amino acids long. Germline CDR1 and CDR2: DFQATT and SNEGSKA (reference sequence). CDR3 sequence reads: CSALAGYEQYF. CDR3 sequence (DNA): TGCAGTGCTTTAGCGGGTTACGAGCAGTACTTC.

The chain couples TRBV6-5 to TRBJ2-4; TRBD1 is a possible D gene (5 bases). CDR3 length equals 15 residues. V lost 0 bases and J 8 bases, leaving 14 bases between the germline ends. Germline assignment: CDR1 MNHEY and CDR2 SVGAGI. CDR3 in amino acids: CASSYSDSTWDIQYF. DNA for the CDR3: TGTGCCAGCAGTTACTCTGACAGTACATGGGACATTCAGTACTTC.

As regards this clone: Other DNA sequences within the sample encode an identical CDR3. The rearrangement links TRBV11-1 to TRBJ1-1; D remains ambiguous. CDR1 is SGHAT, CDR2 FQDESV, per germline (reference sequence). V lost 3 bases to trimming and J lost 2 bases, with 4 bases between them. The CDR3 consists of 12 residues. CDR3 bases: TGTGCCAGCAGCTTTAGAAACACTGAAGCTTTCTTT. The encoded protein is CASSFRNTEAFF.

The V and J genes are TRBV7-9 and TRBJ1-3; 9 bases agree with TRBD1. Per germline, CDR1 SEHNR and CDR2 FQNEAQ (reference sequence). V shed 2 bases and J 2 bases; nucleotides not matched to a gene: 7. This CDR3 has 17 residues. The CDR3 DNA is TGTGCCAGCAGCTTAACGGGACGGGACAGGGCTGGAAACACCATATATTTT. Its translation is CASSLTGRDRAGNTIYF.

J is TRBJ2-5 and V is TRBV24-1, with 11 nucleotides matching TRBD1. Trimming took 2 bases from V and 2 from J; bases not matched to a gene: 12. The CDR3 has 19 amino acids. From germline, CDR1 is KGHDR and CDR2 SFDVKD. DNA of the CDR3: TGTGCCACCAGTGATTCCTCCCCCCTCGGGACAGGGGGACAAGAGACCCAGTACTTC. Residues: CATSDSSPLGTGGQETQYF.

This clone was seen just once. J is TRBJ2-1 and V is TRBV5-1; TRBD2 agrees at 9 bases. V lost 1 base and J lost 4; bases outside the gene matches: 6. From germline, CDR1 is SGHRS and CDR2 YFSETQ. The CDR3 is 16 amino acids. CDR3 amino acids: CASSLRQREVYNEQFF. The CDR3 DNA reads as TGCGCCAGCAGCTTGCGACAGCGGGAGGTATACAATGAGCAGTTCTTC.

Only one count was recorded for this clone. The rearrangement links TRBV7-3 to TRBJ1-4; 8 bases match TRBD1. Per the germline V gene, CDR1 is SGHTA and CDR2 is FQGTGA. Unmatched junction bases numbered 6, after V lost 4 bases and J lost 5 bases. This CDR3 has 15 residues. CDR3 loop: CASSSGRTGNEKLFF. The CDR3 region has the DNA TGTGCCAGCAGCTCAGGAAGGACAGGGAATGAAAAACTGTTTTTT.

About this clone itself: Other DNA sequences within the sample encode an identical CDR3. The chain combines TRBV5-1 with TRBJ2-7, with a tentative D call TRBD1 (6 bases). With 3 bases removed from V and 4 bases from J, the gap between germline ends came to 11 bases. CDR1 is SGHRS, CDR2 YFSETQ, per germline. The CDR3 has 13 amino acids. The CDR3 reads CASSSDSIYEQYF. CDR3 bases: TGCGCCAGCAGCTCGGACAGCATTTACGAGCAGTACTTC.

The V call is TRBV3-1 (or the pseudogene TRBV3-2), the J call TRBJ1-2; perhaps TRBD1 as D (5 bases). Trimming pared 3 bases from V and 6 bases from J, leaving 14 bases between. From germline, CDR1 is LGHDT and CDR2 YNNKEL (reference sequence). The CDR3 sequence is 14 residues long. The DNA of the CDR3 is TGTGCCAGCAGCCATCGGGGCGGGGAAGATGGCTACACCTTC. Amino acids: CASSHRGGEDGYTF.

The V call is TRBV10-1, the J call TRBJ2-1; TRBD2 matches at 11 bases. Trimming took 6 bases from V and 9 from J; bases not matched to a gene: 4. The germline CDR1 and CDR2 sequences are WNHNN and SYGVQD (reference sequence). CDR3 length: 13 amino acids. DNA for the CDR3: TGCGCCAGCAGCATTACTAGCGGGGGTGAGCAGTTCTTC. Its protein is CASSITSGGEQFF.

With regard to this clone: This same CDR3 is encoded by further DNA sequences in the sample. The genes are TRBV3-1 (or the pseudogene TRBV3-2) and TRBJ1-6, with no clear D. The CDR3 totals 14 residues. The germline gives CDR1 LGHDT, CDR2 YNNKEL (reference sequence). V was trimmed by 1 base and J by 7 bases, leaving 8 bases between them. The CDR3 is CASSQGTGNSPLHF. The CDR3 region has the DNA TGTGCCAGCAGCCAAGGGACGGGGAATTCACCCCTCCACTTT.

The V call is TRBV28, the J call TRBJ1-6; a weak D match, TRBD1 (5 bases). CDR1 MDHEN and CDR2 SYDVKM come from the germline V gene. This CDR3 is built from 15 residues. The V and J ends lost 7 bases and 7 bases respectively, with 17 bases between them. The CDR3 sequence is CASTWGVRGNSPLHF. The CDR3 nucleotides are TGTGCCAGCACCTGGGGGGTGAGAGGGAATTCACCCCTCCACTTT.

The chain uses TRBV28 and TRBJ1-2; the match to TRBD1 covers 8 bases. From germline, CDR1 is MDHEN and CDR2 SYDVKM. CDR3 size: 18 residues. Losses at the gene ends were 1 base for V and 4 bases for J; bases not matched to a gene: 14. In nucleotides, the CDR3 is TGTGCCAGCAGTTTATCCCCGGACAGGGACCCTTCCTCCTATGGCTACACCTTC. This encodes CASSLSPDRDPSSYGYTF.